This T cell receptor beta chain comes out of a study of blood T cell repertoires in COVID-19. Study background: Sites in the United States, Italy and Spain provided acute and convalescent COVID-19 samples.

In the study's own analysis: It was from reference gene primer amplification that nucleated cell counts were estimated. Sequencing was performed with immunoSEQ multiplex PCR; in TCRdb, only in-frame clones are kept and a portion is missing. The V and J calls and clone size were taken over from that table, and D and trimming were inferred from the DNA. The sample includes 300,000 to 400,000 clones, 88% of them seen just once. V lost 5 bases to trimming and J lost 6 bases, with 11 bases between them. CDR1 is SEHNR and CDR2 is FQNEAQ in the germline V gene (reference sequence). The CDR3 length is 14 residues. This study enrolled people aged about 18 to 100 from about two dozen US geographic areas. Categorization into cohorts depended on clinical history that participants reported.

Input material: PBMCs or T cells enriched from blood (not recorded which). This TCR derives from a man aged 30-40 years who had recovered from COVID-19. J is TRBJ1-6 and V is TRBV7-9; D call uncertain. CDR3 amino acids: CASSVRGGNSPLHF. DNA of the CDR3: TGTGCCAGCAGCGTCAGAGGAGGTAATTCACCCCTCCACTTT.